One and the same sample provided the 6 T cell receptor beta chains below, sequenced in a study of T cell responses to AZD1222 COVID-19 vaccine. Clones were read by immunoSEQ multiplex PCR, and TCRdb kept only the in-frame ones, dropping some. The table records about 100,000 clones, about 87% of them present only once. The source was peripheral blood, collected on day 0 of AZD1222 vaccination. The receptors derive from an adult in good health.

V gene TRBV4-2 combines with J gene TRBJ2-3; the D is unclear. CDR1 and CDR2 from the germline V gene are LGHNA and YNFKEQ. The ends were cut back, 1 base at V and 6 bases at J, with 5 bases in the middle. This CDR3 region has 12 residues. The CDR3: CASSQGPDTQYF. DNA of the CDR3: TGTGCCAGCAGCCAAGGGCCTGATACGCAGTATTTT.

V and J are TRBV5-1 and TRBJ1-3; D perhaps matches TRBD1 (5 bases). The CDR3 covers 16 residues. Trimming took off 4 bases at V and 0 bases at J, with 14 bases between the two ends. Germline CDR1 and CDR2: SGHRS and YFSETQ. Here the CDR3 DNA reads TGCGCCAGCAGCCTCAGGGTGGGGAGCTCTGGAAACACCATATATTTT. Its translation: CASSLRVGSSGNTIYF. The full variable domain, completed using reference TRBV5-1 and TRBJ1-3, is KAGVTQTPRYLIKTRGQQVTLSCSPISGHRSVSWYQQTPGQGLQFLFEYFSETQRNKGNFPGRFSGRQFSNSRSEMNVSTLELGDSALYLCASSLRVGSSGNTIYFGEGSWLTVV.

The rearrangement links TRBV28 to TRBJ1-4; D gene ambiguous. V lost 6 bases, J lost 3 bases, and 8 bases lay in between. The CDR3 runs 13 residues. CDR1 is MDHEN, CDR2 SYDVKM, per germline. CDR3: CASRSGANEKLFF. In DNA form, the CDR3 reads TGTGCCAGCAGAAGCGGAGCTAATGAAAAACTGTTTTTT.

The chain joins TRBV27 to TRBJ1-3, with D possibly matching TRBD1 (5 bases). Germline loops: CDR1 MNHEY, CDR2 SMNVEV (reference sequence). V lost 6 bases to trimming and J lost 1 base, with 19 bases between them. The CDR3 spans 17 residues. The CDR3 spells CASSRRDPYSSGNTIYF. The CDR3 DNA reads TGTGCCAGCAGCCGCCGGGACCCCTATTCGTCTGGAAACACCATATATTTT.

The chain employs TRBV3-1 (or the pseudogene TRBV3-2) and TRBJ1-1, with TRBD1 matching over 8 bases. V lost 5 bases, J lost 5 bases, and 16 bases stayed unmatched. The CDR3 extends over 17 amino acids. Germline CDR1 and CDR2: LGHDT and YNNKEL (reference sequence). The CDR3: CASSAAKLTGGWTEAFF. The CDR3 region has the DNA TGTGCCAGCAGCGCAGCCAAGCTTACAGGGGGATGGACTGAAGCTTTCTTT.

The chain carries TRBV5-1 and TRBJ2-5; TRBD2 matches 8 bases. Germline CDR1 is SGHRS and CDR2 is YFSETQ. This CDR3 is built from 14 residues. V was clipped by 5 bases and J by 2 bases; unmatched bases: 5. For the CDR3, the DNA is TGCGCCAGCAGACACGGGGGGGAACAAGAGACCCAGTACTTC. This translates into CASRHGGEQETQYF.